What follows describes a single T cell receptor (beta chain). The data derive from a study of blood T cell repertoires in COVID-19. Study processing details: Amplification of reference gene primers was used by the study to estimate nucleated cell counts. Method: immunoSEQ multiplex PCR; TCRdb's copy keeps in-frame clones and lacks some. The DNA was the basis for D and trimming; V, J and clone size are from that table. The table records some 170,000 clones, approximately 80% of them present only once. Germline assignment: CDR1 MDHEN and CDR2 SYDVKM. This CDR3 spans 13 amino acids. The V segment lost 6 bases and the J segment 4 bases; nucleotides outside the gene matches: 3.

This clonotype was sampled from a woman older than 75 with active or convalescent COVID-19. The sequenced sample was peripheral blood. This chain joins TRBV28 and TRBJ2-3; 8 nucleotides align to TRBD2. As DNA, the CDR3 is TGTGCCAGCAGGACGGGGGGGCCAGATACGCAGTATTTT. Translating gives CASRTGGPDTQYF. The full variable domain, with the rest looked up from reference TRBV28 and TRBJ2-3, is DVKVTQSSRYLVKRTGEKVFLECVQDMDHENMFWYRQDPGLGLRLIYFSYDVKMKEKGDIPEGYSVSREKKERFSLILESASTNQTSMYLCASRTGGPDTQYFGPGTRLTVL.